The rows below give T cell receptor beta chains drawn from one sample of a study of blood T cell repertoires in COVID-19. Here immunoSEQ multiplex PCR was the method, and the copy in TCRdb shows in-frame clones only, minus some. The table lists some 200,000 clones, 70% to 90% of them singletons. Source material: peripheral blood. These receptors were collected from a man younger than 35 with active or convalescent COVID-19. Both conserved end residues are part of each CDR3. The D gene is left open where the match is weak. Some rows mark clone size as missing; the rest say once, few, many or name a class of expanded clone.

J | length | V | size | D | DNA | CDR3
TRBJ2-3 | 14 | TRBV2 | . | . | TGTGCCAGCAGTGAATGGTCAGGTTCAGATACGCAGTATTTT | CASSEWSGSDTQYF
TRBJ1-2 | 15 | TRBV5-4 | . | TRBD1 | TGTGCCAGCAGCTTCCGGGACAGGGGATACTATGGCTACACCTTC | CASSFRDRGYYGYTF
TRBJ1-1 | 15 | TRBV14 | . | TRBD1 | TGTGCCAGCAGCCAGGAGACAGGGGGCTACACTGAAGCTTTCTTT | CASSQETGGYTEAFF
TRBJ2-7 | 15 | TRBV6-5 | . | TRBD1 | TGTGCCAGCAGTTACTCTAGGGACAGCTCCTACGAGCAGTACTTC | CASSYSRDSSYEQYF
TRBJ2-1 | 15 | TRBV5-4 | once | TRBD1 | TGTGCCAGCAGCGGGGACAGGGGAGGCTACAATGAGCAGTTCTTC | CASSGDRGGYNEQFF
TRBJ1-1 | 14 | TRBV27 | . | . | TGTGCCAGCAGCCGGTCCCTCGAGAGTACTGAAGCTTTCTTT | CASSRSLESTEAFF
TRBJ1-2 | 14 | TRBV10-3 | . | TRBD1 | TGTGCCATCAGGGGACAGGGGGCTTCGGAGGGCTACACCTTC | CAIRGQGASEGYTF
TRBJ2-7 | 16 | TRBV7-2 | . | TRBD2 | TGTGCCAGCAGCTCAGGGGCGGGAGGGGGGCCCTACGAGCAGTACTTC | CASSSGAGGGPYEQYF
TRBJ2-2 | 18 | TRBV5-1 | . | . | TGCGCCAGCAGCTTGGCTGACGCCCGCGGAGCGTACACCGGGGAGCTGTTTTTT | CASSLADARGAYTGELFF
TRBJ1-6 | 15 | TRBV15 | . | TRBD1 | TGTGCCACCAGCACTCCGGGACAGGGCAATTCACCCCTCCACTTT | CATSTPGQGNSPLHF
TRBJ1-2 | 14 | TRBV28 | . | . | TGTGCCAGCCGAGGGCACAGGGTAAGTGATGGCTACACCTTC | CASRGHRVSDGYTF
TRBJ2-5 | 15 | TRBV27 | once | . | TGTGCCAGCAGCTCATGGGGTTGGGACGGGGGGACCCAGTACTTC | CASSSWGWDGGTQYF
TRBJ2-4 | 12 | TRBV27 | . | . | TGTGCCAGCAGTGAGACCAAAAACATTCAGTACTTC | CASSETKNIQYF
TRBJ2-5 | 13 | TRBV11-1 | . | TRBD1 | TGTGCCAGCAGCCTGGACAGGGGAGAGACCCAGTACTTC | CASSLDRGETQYF
TRBJ1-2 | 13 | TRBV12-3/TRBV12-4 | . | TRBD1 | TGTGCCAGCCGAGACAGGGGACCCTATGGCTACACCTTC | CASRDRGPYGYTF
TRBJ2-1 | 13 | TRBV4-3 | . | . | TGCGCCAGCAGCCAAGATCACGGGTCAATGGAGTTCTTC | CASSQDHGSMEFF
TRBJ2-5 | 14 | TRBV15 | . | . | TGTGCCACCAGCAGAGTAGAGAGACAAGAGACCCAGTACTTC | CATSRVERQETQYF
TRBJ2-3 | 15 | TRBV7-2 | . | TRBD2 | TGTGCCAGCAGCACCCGAACTAGCGGCACAGATACGCAGTATTTT | CASSTRTSGTDTQYF
TRBJ1-4 | 15 | TRBV18 | . | . | TGTGCCAGCTCACCACGGAGGGCAACTAATGAAAAACTGTTTTTT | CASSPRRATNEKLFF
TRBJ1-4 | 15 | TRBV29-1 | . | . | TGCAGCGTTGAAGATTGGGGGGGTACTAATGAAAAACTGTTTTTT | CSVEDWGGTNEKLFF
TRBJ2-1 | 15 | TRBV13 | few | . | TGTGCCAGCAGCCCCCGCGGGGCGGGGTACAATGAGCAGTTCTTC | CASSPRGAGYNEQFF
TRBJ1-4 | 15 | TRBV27 | . | TRBD1 | TGTGCCAGCAGTTTAAACAGGGGAAAGGGTGAAAAACTGTTTTTT | CASSLNRGKGEKLFF
TRBJ2-2 | 14 | TRBV7-3 | . | . | TGTGCCAGCAGCCTGGACAGAGGCAGCGGGGAGCTGTTTTTT | CASSLDRGSGELFF
TRBJ1-3 | 14 | TRBV27 | . | . | TGTGCCAGCAGTTCGGGGGGCTCTGGAAACACCATATATTTT | CASSSGGSGNTIYF
TRBJ2-2 | 16 | TRBV7-3 | . | TRBD2 | TGTGCCAGCAGCGCAACTAGCGGGAGTTACACCGGGGAGCTGTTTTTT | CASSATSGSYTGELFF
TRBJ2-1 | 16 | TRBV10-3 | . | . | TGTGCCATCAGTGGGGGCGGAGGGACCTCCTACAATGAGCAGTTCTTC | CAISGGGGTSYNEQFF
TRBJ2-5 | 14 | TRBV6-1 | . | TRBD1 | TGTGCCAGCAGCGGAGACAGGGGTGGCGAGACCCAGTACTTC | CASSGDRGGETQYF
TRBJ1-2 | 15 | TRBV5-8 | . | . | TGTGCCAGCAGTCAGGACAGCTTAGCTAACTATGGCTACACCTTC | CASSQDSLANYGYTF
TRBJ1-5 | 14 | TRBV9 | . | . | TGTGCCAGCAGCGTGGGACAAACCAAGGGGCCCCAGCATTTT | CASSVGQTKGPQHF